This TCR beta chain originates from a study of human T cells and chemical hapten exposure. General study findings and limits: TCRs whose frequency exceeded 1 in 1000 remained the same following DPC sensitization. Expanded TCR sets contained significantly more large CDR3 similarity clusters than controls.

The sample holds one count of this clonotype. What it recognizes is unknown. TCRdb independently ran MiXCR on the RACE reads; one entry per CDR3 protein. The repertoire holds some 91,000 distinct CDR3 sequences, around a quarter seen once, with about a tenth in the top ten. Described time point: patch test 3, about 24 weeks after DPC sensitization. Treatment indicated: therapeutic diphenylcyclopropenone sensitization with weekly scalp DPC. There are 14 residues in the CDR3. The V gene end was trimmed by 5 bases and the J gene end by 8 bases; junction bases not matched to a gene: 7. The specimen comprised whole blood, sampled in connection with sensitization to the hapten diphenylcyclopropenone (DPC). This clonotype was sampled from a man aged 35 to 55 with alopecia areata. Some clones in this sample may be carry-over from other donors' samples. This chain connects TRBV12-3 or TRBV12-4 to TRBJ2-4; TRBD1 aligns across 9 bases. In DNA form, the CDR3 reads TGTGCCAGCAGTGGGACAGGGAGATCGGACATTCAGTACTTC. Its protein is CASSGTGRSDIQYF.